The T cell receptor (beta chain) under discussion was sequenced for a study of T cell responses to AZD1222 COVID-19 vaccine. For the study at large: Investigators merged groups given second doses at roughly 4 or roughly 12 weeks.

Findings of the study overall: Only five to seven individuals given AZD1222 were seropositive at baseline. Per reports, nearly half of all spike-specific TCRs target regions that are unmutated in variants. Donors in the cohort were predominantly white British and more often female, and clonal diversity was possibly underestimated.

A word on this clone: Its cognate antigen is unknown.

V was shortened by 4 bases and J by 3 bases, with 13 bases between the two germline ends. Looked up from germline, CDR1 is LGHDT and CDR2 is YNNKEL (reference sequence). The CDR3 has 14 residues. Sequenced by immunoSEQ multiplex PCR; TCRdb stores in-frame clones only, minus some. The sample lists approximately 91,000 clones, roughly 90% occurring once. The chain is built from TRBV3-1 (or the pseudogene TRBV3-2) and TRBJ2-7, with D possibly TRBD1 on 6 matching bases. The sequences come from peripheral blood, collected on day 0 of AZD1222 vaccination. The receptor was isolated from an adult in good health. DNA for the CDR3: TGTGCCAGCAGCCTACCGGGACAAGACTACGAGCAGTACTTC. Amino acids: CASSLPGQDYEQYF.